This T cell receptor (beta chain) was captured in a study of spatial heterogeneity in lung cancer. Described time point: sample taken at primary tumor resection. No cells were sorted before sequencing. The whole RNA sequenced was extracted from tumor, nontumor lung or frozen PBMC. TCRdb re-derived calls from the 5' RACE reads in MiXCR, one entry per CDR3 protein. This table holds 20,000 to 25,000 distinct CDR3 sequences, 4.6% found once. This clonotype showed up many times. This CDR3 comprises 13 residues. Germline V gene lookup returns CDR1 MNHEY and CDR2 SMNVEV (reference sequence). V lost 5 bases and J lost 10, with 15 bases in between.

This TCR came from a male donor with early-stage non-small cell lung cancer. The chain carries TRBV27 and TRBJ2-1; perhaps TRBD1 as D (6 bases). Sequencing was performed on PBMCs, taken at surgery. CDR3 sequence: CASSLRAGTEQFF. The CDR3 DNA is TGTGCCAGCAGTCTGAGGGCCGGGACAGAGCAGTTCTTC.